This T cell receptor (beta chain) derives from a study of shared clonotypes between healthy human individuals. Study-level points and caveats: A handful of donors had roughly 5.2% of their naive CD4 clonotypes in common.

Naive CD8 cells lacked CD45RO and underwent positive selection for CCR7, leaving out terminally differentiated effector memory CD45RA+ cells. With respect to this clone: The target antigen is unknown.

Clones were read by immunoSEQ multiplex PCR, and TCRdb kept only the in-frame ones, dropping some. The data contain around 620,000 clones, 85% to 95% of them singletons. The germline V gene encodes CDR1 SEHNR and CDR2 FQNEAQ (reference sequence). The CDR3 consists of 13 residues. V was shortened by 5 bases and J by 12 bases, with 19 bases between the two germline ends. The chain uses TRBV7-9 and TRBJ1-2; D uncertain. Sequenced input: naive CD8+ T cells sorted from blood. This clonotype originated in a woman between 25 and 40 years old in good health. This CDR3 reads CASSPHRAPWDTF. The CDR3 region has the DNA TGTGCCAGCAGCCCCCATCGGGCTCCTTGGGACACCTTC.